One T cell receptor (beta chain) is described in this entry. The data belong to a study of blood T cell repertoires in COVID-19. Trimming took off 3 bases at V and 9 bases at J, with 12 bases between the two ends. CDR1 and CDR2 (germline): LGHNA, YSLEER. This CDR3 has 14 residues. TCRdb's table, derived via immunoSEQ multiplex PCR, lists solely in-frame clones and lacks some. In the table there are 150,000 to 200,000 clones, 82% of which are singletons. This receptor was identified in a woman of 80 years or more with acute or convalescent COVID-19. This chain uses TRBV4-3 with TRBJ1-6; the D gene is possibly TRBD1 (6 bases). The sequenced sample consisted of peripheral blood. The CDR3 loop reads CASSQTGFSSPLHF. As DNA, the CDR3 is TGCGCCAGCAGCCAGACAGGATTTAGTTCACCCCTCCACTTT.